These 9 T cell receptor delta chains were all obtained from the same sample, sequenced in a study of human gamma delta and Vdelta1 T cells. TCRdb reprocessed the PCR reads using CATT. The table has 6,500 or so delta-chain clones, roughly 10% seen once. Material: naive CD27+ Vdelta1 gamma-delta T cells from blood. These receptors originate from a human donor in good health.

Only a few counts were recorded for this clone. This probably arose from a read error, given a far larger clone one base away. This CDR3 is also generated by other DNA sequences in the sample. V gene TRDV1 combines with J gene TRDJ1; the D gene is possibly TRDD3 (7 bases). Trimming removed 3 bases from V and 0 bases from J, with 41 bases in between. Germline V gene lookup returns CDR1 TSWWSYY and CDR2 QGS. The CDR3 totals 25 residues. The CDR3 DNA reads TGTGCTCTTGGGGACACTCGGCCTTCCCCCAGGGGAATTCCTTACTGGGGACGGTACACCGATAAACTCATCTTT. Protein: CALGDTRPSPRGIPYWGRYTDKLIF.

As regards this clone: A far larger clone is only one base removed, so a read error is likely. Additional DNA sequences in this sample encode the identical CDR3. J is TRDJ1 and V is TRDV1; possible D gene TRDD3, 5 bases. Trimming left V 3 bases short and J 7 bases short, with 42 bases between. The CDR3 sequence is 23 residues long. Germline lookup yields CDR1 TSWWSYY and CDR2 QGS. This chain's CDR3 is CALGEAGAPPQTYWRARTPKLIF. In DNA form, the CDR3 reads TGTGCTCTTGGGGAGGCCGGGGCTCCCCCTCAAACTTACTGGAGGGCCCGGACCCCTAAACTCATCTTT.

This clone has a handful of counts. A single base is all that separates this from a far larger clone, so a read error is likely. In the same sample, other DNA sequences code for this CDR3. The genes are TRDV2 and TRDJ3; no definite D call. Per germline, CDR1 GEAIGNYY and CDR2 EKD. The CDR3 covers 14 residues. DNA for the CDR3: TGTGCAAGTCGGGGTACCTGGGACACCCGACAGATGTTTTTC. It codes for CASRGTWDTRQMFF.

About this clone itself: The TCRdb protein, from a much larger clone, departs from this DNA's translation at residue 13, likely by read error; the protein shown derives from the DNA. The chain employs TRDV1 and TRDJ1, with 7 bases that match TRDD3. The CDR3 has 17 residues. Germline-derived CDR1 and CDR2 are TSWWSYY and QGS. Trimming at V came to 5 bases and at J to 6 bases, leaving 18 bases not matched to a gene. The CDR3 loop is CALGKGGRWGLRNKLIF. CDR3 in DNA: TGTGCTCTTGGGAAAGGTGGTCGCTGGGGGCTGAGAAATAAACTCATCTTT.

This clone was found a few times. This is likely an artifact of a read error, given a far larger clone one base away. The rearrangement links TRDV1 to TRDJ1; D gene unclear. The CDR3 loop spans 17 amino acids. CDR1 is TSWWSYY, CDR2 QGS, per germline. Trimming left V 4 bases short and J 1 base short, with 19 bases between. The DNA of the CDR3 is TGTGCTCTTGGGGCTCGGATCCGAACGTATACCACCGATAAACTCATCTTT. Translation gives CALGARIRTYTTDKLIF.

By share, this clone ranks as medium-sized. The genes are TRDV1 and TRDJ1, with 8 positions matching TRDD2. V dropped 1 base and J dropped 1; count of bases not matched to a gene: 14. This CDR3 region has 19 residues. Germline V lookup: CDR1 TSWWSYY, CDR2 QGS. CDR3 DNA sequence: TGTGCTCTTGGGGAACCGACTTATCCTTCCTATGGCTTCACCGATAAACTCATCTTT. Residues: CALGEPTYPSYGFTDKLIF.

In this sample, this clone turned up a few times. V and J are TRDV1 and TRDJ1, with 8 bases lining up with TRDD3. V shed 6 bases and J 6 bases; nucleotides not matched to a gene: 27. This CDR3 comprises 20 residues. Germline V gives CDR1 TSWWSYY, CDR2 QGS. CDR3 in amino acids: CALGPMGGPARYWGLNKLIF. The CDR3 region has the DNA TGTGCTCTTGGCCCCATGGGGGGCCCCGCCCGGTACTGGGGGCTGAATAAACTCATCTTT.

By share, this clone counts as medium-sized (0.01 to 0.1%). This likely came from a read error, as a far larger clone is one base away. This specimen includes other DNA sequences encoding the same CDR3. This chain connects TRDV2 to TRDJ1; possibly TRDD3 for D (6 bases). The CDR3 is 14 residues long. V was shortened by 6 bases and J by 3 bases, with 16 bases between the two germline ends. Germline CDR1 and CDR2: GEAIGNYY and EKD. The CDR3 DNA follows: TGTGCCTGTCTATCCCGGTGGGGGGCCGATAAACTCATCTTT. Translated, it gives CACLSRWGADKLIF.

The sample holds a few counts of this clone. The chain employs TRDV1 and TRDJ1; D not resolved. V was pared by 3 bases and J by 1 base, with 12 bases between. CDR3 length: 15 residues. Germline CDR1 and CDR2: TSWWSYY and QGS. The CDR3 DNA reads as TGTGCTCTTGGGGAGGGTAAAACCTGCACCGATAAACTCATCTTT. This codes for CALGEGKTCTDKLIF.